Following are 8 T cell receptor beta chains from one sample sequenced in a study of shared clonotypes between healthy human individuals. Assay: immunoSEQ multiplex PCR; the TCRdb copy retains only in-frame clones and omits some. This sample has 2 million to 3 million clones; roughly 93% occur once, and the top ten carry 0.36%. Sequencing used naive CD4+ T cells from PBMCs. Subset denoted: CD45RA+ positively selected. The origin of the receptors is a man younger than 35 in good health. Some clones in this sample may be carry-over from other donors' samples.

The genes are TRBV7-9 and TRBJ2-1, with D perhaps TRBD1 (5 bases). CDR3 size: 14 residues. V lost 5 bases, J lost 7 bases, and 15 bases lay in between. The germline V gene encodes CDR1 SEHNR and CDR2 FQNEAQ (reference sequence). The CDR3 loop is CASSTRQSQNEQFF. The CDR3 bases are TGTGCCAGCAGCACCCGACAGTCACAGAATGAGCAGTTCTTC.

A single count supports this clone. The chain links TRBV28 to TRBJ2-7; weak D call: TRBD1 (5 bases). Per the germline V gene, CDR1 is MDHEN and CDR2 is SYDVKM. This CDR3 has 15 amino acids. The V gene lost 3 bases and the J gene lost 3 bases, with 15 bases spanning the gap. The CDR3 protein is CASSLRSGWDYEQYF. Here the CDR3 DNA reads TGTGCCAGCAGTTTGCGGTCAGGGTGGGACTACGAGCAGTACTTC. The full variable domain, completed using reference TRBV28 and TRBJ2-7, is DVKVTQSSRYLVKRTGEKVFLECVQDMDHENMFWYRQDPGLGLRLIYFSYDVKMKEKGDIPEGYSVSREKKERFSLILESASTNQTSMYLCASSLRSGWDYEQYFGPGTRLTVT.

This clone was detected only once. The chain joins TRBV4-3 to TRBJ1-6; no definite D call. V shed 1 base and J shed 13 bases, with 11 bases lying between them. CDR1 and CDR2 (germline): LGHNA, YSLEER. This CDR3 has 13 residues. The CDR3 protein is CASSQGTSSPLHF. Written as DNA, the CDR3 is TGCGCCAGCAGCCAAGGGACGTCTTCGCCCCTCCACTTT.

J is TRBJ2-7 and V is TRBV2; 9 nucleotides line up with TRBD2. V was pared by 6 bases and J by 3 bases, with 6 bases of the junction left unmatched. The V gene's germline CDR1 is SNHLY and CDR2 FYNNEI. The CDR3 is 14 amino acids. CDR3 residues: CASSRTSARYEQYF. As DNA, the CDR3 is TGTGCCAGCAGCCGGACTAGCGCGCGCTACGAGCAGTACTTC.

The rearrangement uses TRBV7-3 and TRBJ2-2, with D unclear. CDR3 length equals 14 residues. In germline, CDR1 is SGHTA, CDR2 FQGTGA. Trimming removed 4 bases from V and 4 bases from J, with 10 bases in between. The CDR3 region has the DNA TGTGCCAGCAGCTACCGATCAGGCACCGGGGAGCTGTTTTTT. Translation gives CASSYRSGTGELFF.

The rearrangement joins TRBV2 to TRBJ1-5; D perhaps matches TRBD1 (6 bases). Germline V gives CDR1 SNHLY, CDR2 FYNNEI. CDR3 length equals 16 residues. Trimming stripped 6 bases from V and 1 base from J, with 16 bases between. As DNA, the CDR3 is TGTGCCAGCAGGGGGGGCCCGGCGAGGAGCAATCAGCCCCAGCATTTT. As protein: CASRGGPARSNQPQHF.

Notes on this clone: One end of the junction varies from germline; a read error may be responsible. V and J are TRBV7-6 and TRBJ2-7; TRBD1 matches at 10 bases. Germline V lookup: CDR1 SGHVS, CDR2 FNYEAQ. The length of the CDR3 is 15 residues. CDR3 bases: TGTGCCAGCAGTTTAGGGACAGGGGAAGCCTACGAGCAGTACTTC. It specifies CASSLGTGEAYEQYF.

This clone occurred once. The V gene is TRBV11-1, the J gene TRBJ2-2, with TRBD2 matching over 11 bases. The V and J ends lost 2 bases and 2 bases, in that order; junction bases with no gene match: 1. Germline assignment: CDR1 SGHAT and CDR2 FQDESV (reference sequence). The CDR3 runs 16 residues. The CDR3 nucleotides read TGTGCCAGCAGCTTACTAGCGGGGGGAAACACCGGGGAGCTGTTTTTT. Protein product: CASSLLAGGNTGELFF.